A single sample gave rise to the 13 T cell receptor beta chains below, sequenced in a study of CD8 T cells in Susac syndrome. The authors reverse transcribed about 0.45 to 1 ug RNA with random hexamers. One entry per CDR3 protein, called by TCRdb with MiXCR from the immunoSEQ multiplex PCR reads. The sample lists some 200,000 distinct CDR3 sequences, 80% to 95% seen once, with roughly 0.15% in the top ten. Sequenced sample: CD8+ T cells from PBMCs. These receptors all stem from a human donor with multiple sclerosis.

V and J are TRBV20-1 and TRBJ2-3; TRBD1 might be the D (5 bases). Per germline, CDR1 DFQATT and CDR2 SNEGSKA (reference sequence). This CDR3 spans 13 amino acids. V lost 0 bases and J lost 9, with 13 bases in between. The CDR3 coding sequence is TGCAGTGCTAGAGATCTGGACAAGGGGACGCAGTATTTT. Translated: CSARDLDKGTQYF.

This chain links TRBV10-3 with TRBJ1-4, with 10 bases fitting TRBD1. Per germline, CDR1 ENHRY and CDR2 SYGVKD. V shed 6 bases, J shed 5 bases, and the junction held 6 bases outside the gene matches. The CDR3 has 15 residues. The CDR3 sequence: CAIRPGTGENEKLFF. DNA of the CDR3: TGTGCCATCAGGCCAGGGACAGGGGAAAATGAAAAACTGTTTTTT.

This chain uses TRBV20-1 with TRBJ1-1; possible D gene TRBD1, 6 bases. With 4 bases removed from V and 1 base from J, the gap between germline ends came to 13 bases. Germline V CDR1 and CDR2: DFQATT, SNEGSKA (reference sequence). This CDR3 has 14 residues. The CDR3 spells CSATEGGRNTEAFF. As DNA, the CDR3 is TGCAGTGCTACCGAGGGGGGCCGGAACACTGAAGCTTTCTTT.

The rearrangement joins TRBV18 to TRBJ1-5; D might be TRBD1 (6 bases). The CDR3 runs 17 residues. The germline V and J ends were trimmed by 2 bases and 5 bases, with 19 bases remaining between them. Per the germline V gene, CDR1 is KGHSH and CDR2 is LQKENI. CDR3 bases: TGTGCCAGCTCACCAACTCTCGCGGGGACACACGATCAGCCCCAGCATTTT. Its translation: CASSPTLAGTHDQPQHF.

The chain has TRBV5-1 and TRBJ1-1; no firm D call. Deletions cut 4 bases from V and 0 bases from J, with 16 bases between. Germline loops: CDR1 SGHRS, CDR2 YFSETQ. This CDR3 region has 16 residues. The CDR3 DNA follows: TGCGCCAGCAGCGGATTAGGGCCGATGATGAACACTGAAGCTTTCTTT. Its protein product is CASSGLGPMMNTEAFF.

The chain joins TRBV6-6 to TRBJ1-2, with TRBD1 as a possible D gene (5 bases). Trimming cost V 7 bases and J 2 bases, with 14 bases left between them. CDR1 is MNHNY, CDR2 SVGAGI, per germline (reference sequence). This CDR3 contains 14 residues. The CDR3 sequence is CASIPGTANYGYTF. The CDR3 nucleotides are TGTGCCAGCATCCCCGGGACGGCAAACTATGGCTACACCTTC.

The V gene is TRBV12-5, the J gene TRBJ1-2; D is perhaps TRBD1 (6 bases). The CDR3 has 19 residues. CDR1 and CDR2 (germline): LGHNT, FRNRAP. Trimming cost V 0 bases and J 5 bases, with 25 bases left between them. CDR3 sequence reads: CASGLVPRGSSEARYGYTF. CDR3 in DNA: TGTGCTAGTGGTTTGGTCCCGAGGGGGTCCTCGGAAGCGCGGTATGGCTACACCTTC.

The sample holds one count of this clonotype. This rearrangement joins TRBV7-8 to TRBJ2-3, with 12 positions matching TRBD2. The junction had 16 bases not matched to a gene; V was cut back by 4 bases and J by 5 bases. The length of the CDR3 is 19 residues. The germline gives CDR1 SGHVS, CDR2 FQNEAQ. The CDR3 region is CASSSSLGASGRAKDTQYF. The DNA for the CDR3 is TGTGCCAGCAGCTCATCCTTGGGGGCTAGCGGGAGGGCCAAAGATACGCAGTATTTT.

V gene TRBV11-2 combines with J gene TRBJ2-5, with 9 bases matching TRBD1. The CDR3 runs to 14 residues. The J segment lost 5 bases and the V segment lost 5 bases, leaving 6 bases of the junction unmatched. Germline V gene data show CDR1 as SGHAT and CDR2 as FQNNGV. The CDR3 here is CASSLAGTGETQYF. The CDR3 DNA reads as TGTGCCAGCAGCCTGGCCGGGACAGGGGAGACCCAGTACTTC.

The chain carries TRBV27 and TRBJ2-1; TRBD2 matches 9 bases. Germline CDR1 MNHEY, CDR2 SMNVEV (reference sequence). The ends lost 5 bases at V and 2 bases at J; junction bases unmatched: 10. The CDR3 sequence is 17 residues long. DNA for the CDR3: TGTGCCAGCAGTCCGGGGGGGGGCGGGAGGGCCTACAATGAGCAGTTCTTC. Protein: CASSPGGGGRAYNEQFF.

The V gene is TRBV30, the J gene TRBJ2-2, with D unresolved. Deletions cut 3 bases from V and 8 bases from J, with 13 bases between. Germline V gene data show CDR1 as GTSNPN and CDR2 as SVGIG (reference sequence). The CDR3 is made up of 13 amino acids. The CDR3 spells CAWSPENSGELFF. As DNA, the CDR3 is TGTGCCTGGAGCCCCGAAAACTCGGGGGAGCTGTTTTTT.

CDR3 nucleotide sequence: TGTGCCAGCAGTGGGGTGCTCAATCAGCCCCAGCATTTT. As protein: CASSGVLNQPQHF. This chain joins TRBV27 and TRBJ1-5; no clear D gene. Trimming cost V 5 bases and J 3 bases, with 8 bases left between them. Germline values: CDR1 MNHEY, CDR2 SMNVEV (reference sequence). CDR3 length equals 13 residues.

This clonotype occurred once. The rearrangement joins TRBV6-5 to TRBJ2-5, with 9 nucleotides matching TRBD2. J lost 2 bases, V lost 1 base, and 2 bases had no gene match. This CDR3 contains 15 residues. Germline V lookup: CDR1 MNHEY, CDR2 SVGAGI. CDR3 region: CASSYWAGGQETQYF. The CDR3 DNA is TGTGCCAGCAGTTACTGGGCGGGGGGGCAAGAGACCCAGTACTTC.